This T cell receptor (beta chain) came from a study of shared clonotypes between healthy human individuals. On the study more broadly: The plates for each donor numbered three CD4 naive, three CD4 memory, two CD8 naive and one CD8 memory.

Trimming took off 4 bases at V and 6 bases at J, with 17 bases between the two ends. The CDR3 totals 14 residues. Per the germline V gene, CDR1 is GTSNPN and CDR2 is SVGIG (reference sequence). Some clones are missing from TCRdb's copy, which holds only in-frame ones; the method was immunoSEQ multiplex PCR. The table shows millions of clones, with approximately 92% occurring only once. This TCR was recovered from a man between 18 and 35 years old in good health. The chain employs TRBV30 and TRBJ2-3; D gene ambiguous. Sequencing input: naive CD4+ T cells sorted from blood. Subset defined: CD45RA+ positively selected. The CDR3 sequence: CAWTPVSLKDTQYF. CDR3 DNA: TGTGCCTGGACTCCGGTCTCACTCAAGGATACGCAGTATTTT.